This paragraph reports one TCR beta chain. Germline V CDR1 and CDR2: LNHDA, SQIVND (reference sequence). The CDR3 extends over 13 amino acids. V dropped 6 bases and J dropped 4 bases, with 9 bases sitting between them. This entry is derived from a study of blood T cell repertoires in COVID-19. Authors' analysis steps: Amplifying reference gene primers gave estimates of nucleated cell counts. Sequenced by immunoSEQ multiplex PCR; TCRdb stores in-frame clones only, minus some. For V, J and clone size, that table is used; D and trimming come from the DNA. The sample lists more than 75,000 clones, around 80% occurring once.

V is TRBV19 and J is TRBJ1-4; possibly TRBD1 for D (5 bases). The source material was peripheral blood. The receptor was derived from a human donor in a cohort sampled during active COVID-19. The CDR3 protein is CASRRQFNEKLFF. As DNA, the CDR3 is TGTGCCAGTAGACGACAGTTTAATGAAAAACTGTTTTTT.